This TCR beta chain was retrieved from a study of T cell repertoires in cytomegalovirus infection. This CDR3 spans 14 amino acids. Germline assignment: CDR1 SGHTA and CDR2 FQGTGA. V lost 4 bases and J lost 7, with 16 bases in between. TCRdb processed the reads anew with MiXCR; each CDR3 protein has one entry. This repertoire shows about 240,000 distinct CDR3 sequences, 6.5% found once; its top ten account for more than 5.5%. This clonotype was seen at least ten times. The rearrangement joins TRBV7-3 to TRBJ1-2, with D tentatively TRBD1 (6 bases). The sequence was collected from a human donor in good health (CMV status not recorded). Some clones in this sample may be carry-over from other donors' samples. Sequenced: PBMCs. The CDR3: CASSSHGGAIGYTF. The CDR3 DNA reads TGTGCCAGCAGCTCCCACGGGGGGGCCATTGGCTACACCTTC.